This entry is about one T cell receptor (beta chain). The J segment lost 3 bases and the V segment lost 5 bases, leaving 6 bases of the junction unmatched. This CDR3 comprises 16 residues. Germline CDR1 and CDR2: SGHRS and YFSETQ. This record comes from a study of identical twins. TCRdb passed the 5' RACE reads through MiXCR, listing each CDR3 protein once. The sample has about 720,000 distinct CDR3 sequences; over 15% are singletons. The sample was also reused in another study, on T cells expressing NK-cell markers. Per that study: Source material for TCR beta repertoires consisted of sorted CD3+CD56+NKG2C+, CD3+CD56+NKG2C- and CD3+CD56-NKG2C+ T cells.

The rearrangement joins TRBV5-1 to TRBJ1-4; 11 positions agree with TRBD1. The sequence was collected from a woman in her late teens or twenties in good health. The specimen was PBMCs. The CDR3 DNA reads TGCGCCAGCAGTCGGACAGGGGGCCTGGCTAATGAAAAACTGTTTTTT. Protein sequence: CASSRTGGLANEKLFF.